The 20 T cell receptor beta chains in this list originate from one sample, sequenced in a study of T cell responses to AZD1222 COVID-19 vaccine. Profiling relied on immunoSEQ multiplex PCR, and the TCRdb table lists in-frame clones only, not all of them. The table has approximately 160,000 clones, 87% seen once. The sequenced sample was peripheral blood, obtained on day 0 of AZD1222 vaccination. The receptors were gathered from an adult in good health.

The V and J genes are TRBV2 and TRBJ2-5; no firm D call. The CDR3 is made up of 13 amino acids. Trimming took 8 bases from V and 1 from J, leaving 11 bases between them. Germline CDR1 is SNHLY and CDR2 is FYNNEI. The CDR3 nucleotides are TGTGCCAGCTCCCGACACATCCAAGAGACCCAGTACTTC. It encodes CASSRHIQETQYF.

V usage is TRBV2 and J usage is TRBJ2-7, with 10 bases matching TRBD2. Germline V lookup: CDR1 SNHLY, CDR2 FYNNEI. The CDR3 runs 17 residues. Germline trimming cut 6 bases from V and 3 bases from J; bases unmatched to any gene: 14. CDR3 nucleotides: TGTGCCAGCAGCCCAGGGATAGCGGGAGGTTATTTCTACGAGCAGTACTTC. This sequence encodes CASSPGIAGGYFYEQYF.

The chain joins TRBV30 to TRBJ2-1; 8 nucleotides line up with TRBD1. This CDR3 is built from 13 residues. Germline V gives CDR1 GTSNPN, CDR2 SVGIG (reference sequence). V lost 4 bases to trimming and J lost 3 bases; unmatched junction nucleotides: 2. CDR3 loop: CAWKGQGYNEQFF. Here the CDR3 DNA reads TGTGCCTGGAAAGGACAGGGCTACAATGAGCAGTTCTTC.

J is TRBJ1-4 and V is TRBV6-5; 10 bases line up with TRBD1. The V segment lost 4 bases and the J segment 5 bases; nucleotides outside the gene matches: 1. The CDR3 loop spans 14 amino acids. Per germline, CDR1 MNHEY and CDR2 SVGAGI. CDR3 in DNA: TGTGCCAGCAGTTGGGACAGGGGAAATGAAAAACTGTTTTTT. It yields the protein CASSWDRGNEKLFF.

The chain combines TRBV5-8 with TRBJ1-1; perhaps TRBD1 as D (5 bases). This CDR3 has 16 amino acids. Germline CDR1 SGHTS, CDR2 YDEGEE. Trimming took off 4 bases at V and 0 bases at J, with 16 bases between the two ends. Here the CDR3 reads CASSTRQLLMNTEAFF. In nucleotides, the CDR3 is TGTGCCAGCAGCACCCGACAGCTACTCATGAACACTGAAGCTTTCTTT.

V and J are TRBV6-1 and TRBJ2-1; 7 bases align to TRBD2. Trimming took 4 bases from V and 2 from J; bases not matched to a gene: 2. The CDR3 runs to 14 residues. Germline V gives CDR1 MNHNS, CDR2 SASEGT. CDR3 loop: CASSVAGAYNEQFF. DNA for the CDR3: TGTGCCAGCAGTGTAGCGGGCGCCTACAATGAGCAGTTCTTC.

The DNA of the CDR3 is TGTGCCTGGACCAACGGGAAGATCGATGAGCAGTTCTTC. As protein: CAWTNGKIDEQFF. This chain uses TRBV30 with TRBJ2-1, with D perhaps TRBD2 (5 bases). Trimming pared 4 bases from V and 8 bases from J, leaving 15 bases between. Germline CDR1 reads GTSNPN; CDR2 reads SVGIG (reference sequence). This CDR3 contains 13 residues.

The CDR3 DNA sequence: TGTGCCAAGGATCCCGGGACAGGTGGAAACACCATATATTTT. It specifies CAKDPGTGGNTIYF. V usage is TRBV24-1 and J usage is TRBJ1-3; 8 bases are a match to TRBD1. The CDR3 is 14 residues long. The junction had 8 bases not matched to a gene; V was cut back by 11 bases and J by 3 bases. Germline V lookup: CDR1 KGHDR, CDR2 SFDVKD.

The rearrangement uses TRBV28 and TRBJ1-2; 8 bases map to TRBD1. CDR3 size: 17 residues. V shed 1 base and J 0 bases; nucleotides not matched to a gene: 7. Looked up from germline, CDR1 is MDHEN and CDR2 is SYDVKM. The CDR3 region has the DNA TGTGCCAGCAGTTTATCGGCAGGGGGCTTCTCTAACTATGGCTACACCTTC. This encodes CASSLSAGGFSNYGYTF.

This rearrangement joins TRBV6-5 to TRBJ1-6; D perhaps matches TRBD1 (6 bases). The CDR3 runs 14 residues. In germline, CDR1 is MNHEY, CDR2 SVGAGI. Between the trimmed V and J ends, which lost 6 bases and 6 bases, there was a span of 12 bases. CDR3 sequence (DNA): TGTGCCAGCAGGGGGGCCATCCCTAATTCACCCCTCCACTTT. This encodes CASRGAIPNSPLHF.

CDR3 amino acids: CAWRPKPGQGSYGYTF. The CDR3 nucleotides read TGTGCCTGGAGACCCAAACCGGGACAGGGGAGCTATGGCTACACCTTC. The rearrangement joins TRBV30 to TRBJ1-2; 10 nucleotides line up with TRBD1. CDR1 and CDR2 (germline): GTSNPN, SVGIG (reference sequence). The ends lost 3 bases at V and 4 bases at J; junction bases unmatched: 11. The CDR3 runs to 16 residues.

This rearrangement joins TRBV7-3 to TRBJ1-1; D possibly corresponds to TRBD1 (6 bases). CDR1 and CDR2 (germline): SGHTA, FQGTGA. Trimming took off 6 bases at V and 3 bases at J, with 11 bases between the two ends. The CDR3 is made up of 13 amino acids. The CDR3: CASRLDRYTEAFF. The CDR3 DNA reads TGTGCCAGCAGACTAGACAGGTACACTGAAGCTTTCTTT.

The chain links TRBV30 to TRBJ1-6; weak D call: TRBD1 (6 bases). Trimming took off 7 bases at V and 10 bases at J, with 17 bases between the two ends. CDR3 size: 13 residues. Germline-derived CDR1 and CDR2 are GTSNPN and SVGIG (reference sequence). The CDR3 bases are TGTGCCTCACTCAACAGGGTTGGGTCACCCCTCCACTTT. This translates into CASLNRVGSPLHF.

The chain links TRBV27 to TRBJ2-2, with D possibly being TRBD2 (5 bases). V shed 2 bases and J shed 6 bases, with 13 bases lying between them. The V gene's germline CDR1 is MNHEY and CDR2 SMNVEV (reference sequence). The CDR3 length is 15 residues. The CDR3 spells CASSLTRIGAGELFF. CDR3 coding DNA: TGTGCCAGCAGTTTAACTAGGATTGGCGCCGGGGAGCTGTTTTTT.

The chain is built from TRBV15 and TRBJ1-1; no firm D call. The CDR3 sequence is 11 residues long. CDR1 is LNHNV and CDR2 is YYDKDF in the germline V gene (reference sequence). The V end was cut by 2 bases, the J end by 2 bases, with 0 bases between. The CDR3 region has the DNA TGTGCCACCAGCAGAAACACTGAAGCTTTCTTT. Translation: CATSRNTEAFF.

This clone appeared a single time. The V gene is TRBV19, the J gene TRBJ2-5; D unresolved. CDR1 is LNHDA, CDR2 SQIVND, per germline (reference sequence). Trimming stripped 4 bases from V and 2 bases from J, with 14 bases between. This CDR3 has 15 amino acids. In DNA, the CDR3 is TGTGCCAGTAGTAATGGCCAAGGGATTCAAGAGACCCAGTACTTC. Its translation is CASSNGQGIQETQYF.

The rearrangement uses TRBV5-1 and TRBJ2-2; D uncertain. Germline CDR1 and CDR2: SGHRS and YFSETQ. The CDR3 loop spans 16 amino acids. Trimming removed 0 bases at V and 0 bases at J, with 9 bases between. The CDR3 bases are TGCGCCAGCAGCTTGGGTCAGATCGCGAACACCGGGGAGCTGTTTTTT. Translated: CASSLGQIANTGELFF.

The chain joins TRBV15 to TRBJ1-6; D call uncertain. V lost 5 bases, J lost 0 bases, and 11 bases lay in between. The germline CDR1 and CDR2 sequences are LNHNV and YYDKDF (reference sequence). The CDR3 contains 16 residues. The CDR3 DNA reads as TGTGCCACCAGCCCCCGGTGGAGCTCCTATAATTCACCCCTCCACTTT. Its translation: CATSPRWSSYNSPLHF.

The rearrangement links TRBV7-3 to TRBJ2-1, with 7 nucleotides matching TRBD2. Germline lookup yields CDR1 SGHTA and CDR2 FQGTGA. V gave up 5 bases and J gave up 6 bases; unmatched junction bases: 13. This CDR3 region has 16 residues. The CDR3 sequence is CASSPPGLAATNEQFF. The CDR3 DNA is TGTGCCAGCAGCCCCCCGGGGCTAGCGGCTACCAATGAGCAGTTCTTC.

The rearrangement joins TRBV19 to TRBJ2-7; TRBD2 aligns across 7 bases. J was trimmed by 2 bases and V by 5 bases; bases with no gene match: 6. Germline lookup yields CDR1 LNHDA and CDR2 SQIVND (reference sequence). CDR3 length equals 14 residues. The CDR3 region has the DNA TGTGCCAGTAGTCTCAGGGAGGGTCCCTACGAGCAGTACTTC. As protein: CASSLREGPYEQYF.